A selection of T cell receptor beta chains follows, all from one sample in a study of cytomegalovirus exposure and HLA in healthy donors. The protocol was immunoSEQ multiplex PCR, while the TCRdb copy is restricted to in-frame clones and leaves out a portion. Of approximately 100,000 clones in the sample, about 75% were seen once. Sequenced input: PBMCs. These receptors were taken from a male donor in good health and CMV-seropositive. Each CDR3 is given with its conserved first and last residue. The D gene is left open where the match is weak. Rows give clone size only sometimes, using once, few, many, or a class for an expanded clone.

clone_size | j_call | d_call | v_call | cdr3_nt | cdr3_aa
few | TRBJ2-7 | . | TRBV6-6 | TGTGCCAGCGCGGGACAGCAAGTCTACGAGCAGTACTTC | CASAGQQVYEQYF
. | TRBJ1-2 | TRBD1 | TRBV5-4 | TGTGCCAGCAGCTTGGGGGACAGGGAAAACTATGGCTACACCTTC | CASSLGDRENYGYTF
. | TRBJ2-7 | TRBD1 | TRBV27 | TGTGCCAGTGGGACAGGGGCCTACGAGCAGTACTTC | CASGTGAYEQYF
. | TRBJ1-2 | . | TRBV30 | TGTGCCTGGAGTGTGGACAGAGACTATGGCTACACCTTC | CAWSVDRDYGYTF
. | TRBJ2-1 | TRBD2 | TRBV6-1 | TGTGCCAGCAGTGTCGGGAGGCACAATGAGCAGTTCTTC | CASSVGRHNEQFF
. | TRBJ1-6 | . | TRBV4-2 | TGTGCCAGCAGCCAAGCGGGGGGCTTCAATAATTCACCCCTCCACTTT | CASSQAGGFNNSPLHF
. | TRBJ2-7 | . | TRBV7-9 | TGTGCCAGCAGCCGGCCCAGGGCTAACTCCTACGAGCAGTGCTTC | CASSRPRANSYEQCF
once | TRBJ2-3 | . | TRBV19 | TGTGCCAGTAGTATAGGGCCAGATACGCAGTATTTT | CASSIGPDTQYF
. | TRBJ1-4 | . | TRBV29-1 | TGCAGCGTTGCGGGGGGTAAGAGAGTTGAAAAACTGTTTTTT | CSVAGGKRVEKLFF
. | TRBJ2-5 | TRBD2 | TRBV7-3 | TGTGCCAGCAGCTACCAGCGGGGGGGCACGGAGACCCAGTACTTC | CASSYQRGGTETQYF
few | TRBJ2-2 | TRBD1 | TRBV25-1 | TGTGCCAGCAGTCCCGGGACAGGGGGCACCGGGGAGCTGTTTTTT | CASSPGTGGTGELFF
few | TRBJ2-7 | TRBD1 | TRBV25-1 | TGTGCCAGCAGTGATAGGGACAGGTCCTACGAGCAGTACTTC | CASSDRDRSYEQYF
. | TRBJ2-5 | TRBD2 | TRBV9 | TGTGCCAGCAGCGGGACTAGCGGGGGGGGACAAGAGACCCAGTACTTC | CASSGTSGGGQETQYF
. | TRBJ1-2 | TRBD1 | TRBV4-2 | TGTGCCAGCAGCCAAAGACAGGGGGGATATTATGGCTACACCTTC | CASSQRQGGYYGYTF
. | TRBJ2-7 | . | TRBV7-2 | TGTGCCAGCAGCTTAGATCTTCTGTCAGGTACCTACGAGCAGTACTTC | CASSLDLLSGTYEQYF
. | TRBJ1-2 | . | TRBV9 | TGTGCCAGCAGCCGCCCTGAGGAGGGCATCTATGGCTACACCTTC | CASSRPEEGIYGYTF
. | TRBJ1-4 | . | TRBV7-2 | TGTGCCAGCCGGCGGGGCACTAATGAAAAACTGTTTTTT | CASRRGTNEKLFF
. | TRBJ1-5 | TRBD1 | TRBV25-1 | TGTGCCAGCAGTGCCGGGACAGGGGTCCAGCCCCAGCATTTT | CASSAGTGVQPQHF
. | TRBJ1-6 | . | TRBV7-2 | TGTGCCACCGCCCTTCAGGGGTCCTATAATTCACCCCTCCACTTT | CATALQGSYNSPLHF
. | TRBJ1-1 | . | TRBV12-2 | TGTGCAAGTCGCTTAGAATACCCCCGTCAGCTGCAGGCCATGGGCTGTCCAAGCACTGAAGCTTTCTTT | CASRLEYPRQLQAMGCPSTEAFF
. | TRBJ2-7 | TRBD2 | TRBV5-1 | TGCGCCAGCAGCCGGGAGGGAGCAACCCCCGAGCAGTACTTC | CASSREGATPEQYF
once | TRBJ2-3 | TRBD2 | TRBV7-2 | TGTGCCAGCAGCTTAGACCGCTCTAGCGGGGCCAACACAGATACGCAGTATTTT | CASSLDRSSGANTDTQYF
. | TRBJ1-6 | . | TRBV28 | TGTGCCAGCAGGATGTTAGGGGGGGCTAATTCACCCCTCCACTTT | CASRMLGGANSPLHF
once | TRBJ1-5 | . | TRBV4-1 | TGCGCCAGCAGCCAAGATTCGACAGCCACGAATCAGCCCCAGCATTTT | CASSQDSTATNQPQHF
. | TRBJ2-1 | . | TRBV19 | TGTGCCAGTAGTATAGTGACAGGCCCCTACAATGAGCAGTTCTTC | CASSIVTGPYNEQFF
. | TRBJ2-5 | TRBD2 | TRBV19 | TGTGCCAGTAAACGGGGGGGCCACCAAGAGACCCAGTACTTC | CASKRGGHQETQYF
few | TRBJ2-7 | . | TRBV2 | TGTTCCAGCAAGCAGAAGGCGGCATACGAGCAGTACTTC | CSSKQKAAYEQYF
. | TRBJ2-7 | TRBD1 | TRBV27 | TGTGCCAGCAGTCCTGGACAGGGTATCAACGAGCAGTACTTC | CASSPGQGINEQYF
. | TRBJ1-3 | TRBD1 | TRBV7-9 | TGTGCCAGCAGCCCCCGACAGGGGGCAACGGGAAACACCATATATTTT | CASSPRQGATGNTIYF
few | TRBJ2-5 | . | TRBV7-2 | TGTGCCAGCAGCCCCATCCACGGGACCCAGTACTTC | CASSPIHGTQYF
. | TRBJ2-3 | TRBD2 | TRBV19 | TGTGCCAGTAGTATTGCTAGCGGGGACACGCAGTATTTT | CASSIASGDTQYF
. | TRBJ2-5 | . | TRBV7-2 | TGTGCCAGCAGCCAAGGGGGGGGAATGGAGACCCAGTACTTC | CASSQGGGMETQYF
. | TRBJ2-5 | TRBD2 | TRBV9 | TGTGCCAGCAGCGTAGTTGCGGGGGGGAACCAAGAGACCCAGTACTTC | CASSVVAGGNQETQYF
. | TRBJ2-1 | . | TRBV9 | TGTGCCAGCAGCACCGATAGCGGAATTTACAATGAGCAGTTCTTC | CASSTDSGIYNEQFF
. | TRBJ1-2 | TRBD1 | TRBV4-1 | TGCGCCAGCAGCCAAGATACCACGGGACAGCGTCCCGGGGGCTATGGCTACACCTTC | CASSQDTTGQRPGGYGYTF
. | TRBJ1-2 | . | TRBV5-5 | TGTGCCAGCTCTCCCAGGGTGGTCTATGGCTACACCTTC | CASSPRVVYGYTF
. | TRBJ1-1 | . | TRBV6-1 | TGTGCCAGCAGTGCCGGGGTTCACACTGAAGCTTTCTTT | CASSAGVHTEAFF